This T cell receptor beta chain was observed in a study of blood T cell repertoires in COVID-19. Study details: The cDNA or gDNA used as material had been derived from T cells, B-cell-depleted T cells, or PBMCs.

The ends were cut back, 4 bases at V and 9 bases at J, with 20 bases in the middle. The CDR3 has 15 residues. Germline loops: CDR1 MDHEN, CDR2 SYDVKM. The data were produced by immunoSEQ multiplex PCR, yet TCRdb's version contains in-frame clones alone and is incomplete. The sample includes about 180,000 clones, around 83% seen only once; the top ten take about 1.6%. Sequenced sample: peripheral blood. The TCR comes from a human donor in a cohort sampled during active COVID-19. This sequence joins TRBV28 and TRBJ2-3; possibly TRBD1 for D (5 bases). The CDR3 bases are TGTGCCAGCAGTTACCCGAGACGTCAGGGATGGACGCAGTATTTT. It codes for CASSYPRRQGWTQYF.